The clone carrying this T cell receptor (beta chain) was seen only a few times. Its matching antigen is unknown. This entry belongs to a study of blood T cells in healthy people across ages. Study-wide points: With age, beta diversity per million T cells declined roughly linearly, significantly by over 35.

Per the germline V gene, CDR1 is DFQATT and CDR2 is SNEGSKA (reference sequence). The CDR3 is 11 amino acids. The ends were cut back, 5 bases at V and 5 bases at J, with 9 bases in the middle. They isolated at least 7 million PBMCs from each sample. Primed by a sample-barcoded 5' primer and a J-beta primer mix, a second PCR proceeded for roughly 7 to 11 cycles. TCRdb analysed the 5' RACE reads with MiXCR anew, one entry per CDR3 protein. The table has around 820,000 distinct CDR3 sequences, approximately 25% seen once; the top ten hold more than 3%. The same sample was also studied in work on T cells of mothers and their children.

This TCR was sampled from a boy aged 10-17 years in good health. The chain carries TRBV20-1 and TRBJ2-5; D gene ambiguous. The sample consisted of blood. The CDR3 reads CSAPRLETQYF. The CDR3 DNA sequence: TGCAGTGCTCCCCGATTGGAGACCCAGTACTTC.